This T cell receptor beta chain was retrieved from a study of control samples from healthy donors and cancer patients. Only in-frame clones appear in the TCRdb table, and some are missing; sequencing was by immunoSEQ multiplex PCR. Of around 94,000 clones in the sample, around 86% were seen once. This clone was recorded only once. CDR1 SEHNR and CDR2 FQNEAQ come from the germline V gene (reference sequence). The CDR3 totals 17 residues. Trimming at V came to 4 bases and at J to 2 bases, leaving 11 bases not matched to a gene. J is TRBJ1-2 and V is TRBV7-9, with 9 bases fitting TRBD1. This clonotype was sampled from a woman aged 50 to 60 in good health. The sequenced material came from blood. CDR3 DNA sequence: TGTGCCAGCAGCTCCACTGGGACAGGGTCGAAAAACTATGGCTACACCTTC. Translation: CASSSTGTGSKNYGYTF.